Presented here are 8 T cell receptor beta chains from one specimen sequenced in a study of graft-versus-host responses after intestinal transplantation. Method: immunoSEQ multiplex PCR; TCRdb's copy keeps in-frame clones and lacks some. The table has under 80,000 clones, about 92% seen once. The sample in question was PBMCs, obtained 98 days after intestinal transplantation. These receptors were collected from a human patient who received an intestinal transplant, so some T cells may come from the graft donor.

The chain recombines TRBV7-2 with TRBJ1-3, with no clear D. The CDR3 sequence is 17 residues long. The V end was cut by 4 bases, the J end by 9 bases, with 25 bases between. Germline V gives CDR1 SGHTA, CDR2 FQGNSA. The CDR3 is CASSSSPAASGSSTIYF. The CDR3 nucleotides read TGTGCCAGCAGCTCCTCCCCCGCTGCGTCCGGGTCTAGCACCATATATTTT.

The chain carries TRBV14 and TRBJ2-3; 7 positions agree with TRBD2. V shed 4 bases, J shed 2 bases, and the junction held 6 bases outside the gene matches. Germline lookup yields CDR1 SGHDN and CDR2 FVKESK. CDR3 length: 15 amino acids. CDR3 coding DNA: TGTGCCAGCAGCCCCCTAGCGGCCTCCACAGATACGCAGTATTTT. Its protein product is CASSPLAASTDTQYF.

CDR3 coding DNA: TGTGCCAGTAGTATCGACAGGGTCCCTAATGAAAAACTGTTTTTT. Translation gives CASSIDRVPNEKLFF. The chain has TRBV19 and TRBJ1-4; 7 positions match TRBD1. Losses at the gene ends were 3 bases for V and 3 bases for J; bases not matched to a gene: 4. The CDR3 is 15 residues long. Germline CDR1 and CDR2: LNHDA and SQIVND (reference sequence).

This clone showed up just once. One junction end does not reproduce the germline sequence, and a read error may be involved. The chain couples TRBV6-1 to TRBJ2-7; TRBD2 matches 11 bases. The germline CDR1 and CDR2 sequences are MNHNS and SASEGT. The CDR3 has 13 residues. CDR3 nucleotides: TGTGCCAGCAGTGAAAGGTTGGGGACTAGCGGCCACTTC. The encoded protein is CASSERLGTSGHF.

The genes are TRBV7-8 and TRBJ2-1; TRBD2 matches at 7 bases. Per the germline V gene, CDR1 is SGHVS and CDR2 is FQNEAQ. This CDR3 is built from 13 residues. V lost 6 bases, J lost 5 bases, and 4 bases stayed unmatched. The CDR3 loop is CASRRRENNEQFF. Written as DNA, the CDR3 is TGTGCCAGCAGGAGGCGGGAGAACAATGAGCAGTTCTTC. The full variable domain, rest sourced from reference TRBV7-8 and TRBJ2-1, is GAGVSQSPRYKVAKRGQDVALRCDPISGHVSLFWYQQALGQGPEFLTYFQNEAQLDKSGLPSDRFFAERPEGSVSTLKIQRTQQEDSAVYLCASRRRENNEQFFGPGTRLTVL.

CDR3 nucleotides: TGTGCCAGCAGCAGCACGGGACTCCGGCCTCAGCCCCAGCATTTT. Translation: CASSSTGLRPQPQHF. The chain recombines TRBV28 with TRBJ1-5, with D possibly being TRBD1 (5 bases). Between the trimmed V and J ends, which lost 6 bases and 6 bases, there was a span of 18 bases. The germline CDR1 and CDR2 sequences are MDHEN and SYDVKM. The CDR3 is 15 residues long.

This clone was observed a single time. The chain links TRBV27 to TRBJ2-2; 12 nucleotides agree with TRBD1. Trimming at V came to 4 bases and at J to 0 bases, leaving 6 bases not matched to a gene. Germline assignment: CDR1 MNHEY and CDR2 SMNVEV (reference sequence). The CDR3 consists of 18 residues. The CDR3, as DNA: TGTGCCAGCAGTTCCCCGGGACAGGGGGCCGCGAACACCGGGGAGCTGTTTTTT. It specifies CASSSPGQGAANTGELFF.

The genes are TRBV21-1 and TRBJ2-2; TRBD1, the D gene given by the table, was not confirmed from the DNA. TRBV21-1 constitutes a pseudogene. This CDR3 comprises 17 residues. CDR3 region: CASNPLRTEQDTGEPFF. The CDR3 bases are TGTGCCAGCAACCCCCTACGGACAGAACAGGACACCGGGGAGCCGTTTTTT.